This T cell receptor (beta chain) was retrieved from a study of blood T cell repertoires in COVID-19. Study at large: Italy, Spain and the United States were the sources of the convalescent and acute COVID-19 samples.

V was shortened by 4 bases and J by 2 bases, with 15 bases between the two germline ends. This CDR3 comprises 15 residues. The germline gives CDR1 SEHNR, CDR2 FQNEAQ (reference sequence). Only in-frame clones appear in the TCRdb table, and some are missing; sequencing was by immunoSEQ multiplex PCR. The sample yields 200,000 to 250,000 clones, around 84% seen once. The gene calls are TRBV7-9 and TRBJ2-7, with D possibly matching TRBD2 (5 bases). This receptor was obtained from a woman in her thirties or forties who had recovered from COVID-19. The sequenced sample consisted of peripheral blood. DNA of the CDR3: TGTGCCAGCAGCTATGGGATGGAGAGGGCCTACGAGCAGTACTTC. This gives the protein CASSYGMERAYEQYF.